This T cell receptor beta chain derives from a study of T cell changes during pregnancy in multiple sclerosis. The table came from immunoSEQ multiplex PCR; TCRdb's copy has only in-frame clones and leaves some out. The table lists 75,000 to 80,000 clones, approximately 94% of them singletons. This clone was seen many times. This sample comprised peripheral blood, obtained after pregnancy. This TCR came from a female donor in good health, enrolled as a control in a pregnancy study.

CDR3 loop: CAISESKLEQGLYGYTF. CDR3 DNA: TGTGCCATCAGTGAGTCGAAATTAGAACAGGGGCTCTATGGCTACACCTTC. The chain uses TRBV10-3 and TRBJ1-2; 7 nucleotides match TRBD1. The CDR3 runs 17 residues. Per the germline V gene, CDR1 is ENHRY and CDR2 is SYGVKD. V lost 0 bases, J lost 4 bases, and 11 bases stayed unmatched.